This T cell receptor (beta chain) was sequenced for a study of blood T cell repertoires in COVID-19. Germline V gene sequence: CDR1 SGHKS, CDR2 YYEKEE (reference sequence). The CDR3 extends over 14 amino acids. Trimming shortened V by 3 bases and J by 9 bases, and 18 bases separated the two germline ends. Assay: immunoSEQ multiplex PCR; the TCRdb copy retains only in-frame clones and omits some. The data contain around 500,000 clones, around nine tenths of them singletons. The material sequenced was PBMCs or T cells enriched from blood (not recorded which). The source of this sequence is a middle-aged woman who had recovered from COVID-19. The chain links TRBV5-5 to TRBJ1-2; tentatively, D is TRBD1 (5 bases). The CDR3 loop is CASSYPGRTTSYTF. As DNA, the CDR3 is TGTGCCAGCAGCTATCCAGGGAGGACTACGAGCTACACCTTC.